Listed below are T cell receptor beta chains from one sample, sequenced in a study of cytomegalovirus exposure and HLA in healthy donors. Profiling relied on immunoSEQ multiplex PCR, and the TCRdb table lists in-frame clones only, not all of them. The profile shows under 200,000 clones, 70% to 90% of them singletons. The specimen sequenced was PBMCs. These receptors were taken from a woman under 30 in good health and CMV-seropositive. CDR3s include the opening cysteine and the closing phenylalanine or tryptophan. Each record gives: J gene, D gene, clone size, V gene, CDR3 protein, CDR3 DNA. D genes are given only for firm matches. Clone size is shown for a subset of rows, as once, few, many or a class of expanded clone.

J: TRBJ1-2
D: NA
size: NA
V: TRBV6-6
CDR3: CASSPGSNNYGYTF
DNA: TGTGCCAGCAGCCCAGGATCCAATAACTATGGCTACACCTTC

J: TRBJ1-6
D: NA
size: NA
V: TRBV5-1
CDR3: CASSLQEPYNSPLHF
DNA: TGCGCCAGCAGCTTGCAGGAACCCTATAATTCACCCCTCCACTTT

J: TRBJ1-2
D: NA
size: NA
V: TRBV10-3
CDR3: CAISESQGNYGYTF
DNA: TGTGCCATCAGTGAGTCACAGGGCAACTATGGCTACACCTTC

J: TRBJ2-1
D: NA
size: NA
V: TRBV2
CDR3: CASSKNTYNEQFF
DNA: TGTGCCAGCAGTAAAAACACCTACAATGAGCAGTTCTTC

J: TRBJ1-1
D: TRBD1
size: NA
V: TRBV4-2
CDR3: CASSQGTGSITEAFF
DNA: TGTGCCAGCAGCCAAGGGACAGGGAGTATCACTGAAGCTTTCTTT

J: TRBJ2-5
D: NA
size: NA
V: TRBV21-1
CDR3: CASIGLAGGKETQYF
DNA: TGTGCCAGCATCGGACTAGCGGGGGGGAAAGAGACCCAGTACTTC

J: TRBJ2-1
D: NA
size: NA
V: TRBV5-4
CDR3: CASSSDRRAYNEQFF
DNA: TGTGCCAGCAGCTCGGACAGACGGGCCTACAATGAGCAGTTCTTC

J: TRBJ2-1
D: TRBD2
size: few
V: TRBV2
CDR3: CASSSLLAGATLNNEQFF
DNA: TGTGCCAGCAGTTCACTACTAGCGGGGGCCACCCTCAACAATGAGCAGTTCTTC

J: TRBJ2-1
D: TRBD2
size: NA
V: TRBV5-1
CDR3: CASSLGRSGGTYNEQFF
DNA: TGCGCCAGCAGCTTGGGTCGGAGCGGGGGGACCTACAATGAGCAGTTCTTC

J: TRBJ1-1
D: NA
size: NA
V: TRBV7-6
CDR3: CASSLDEKDHTAGSADEAFF
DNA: TGTGCCAGCAGCTTAGATGAGAAGGATCACACTGCGGGATCTGCTGATGAAGCTTTCTTT

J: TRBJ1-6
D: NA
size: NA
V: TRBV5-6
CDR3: CASSLFGLNNSPLHF
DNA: TGTGCCAGCAGCTTGTTCGGACTGAATAATTCACCCCTCCACTTT

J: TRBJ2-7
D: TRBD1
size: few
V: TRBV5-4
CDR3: CASSRRQGDSFEQYF
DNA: TGTGCCAGCAGCAGGAGACAGGGGGATTCTTTCGAGCAGTACTTC

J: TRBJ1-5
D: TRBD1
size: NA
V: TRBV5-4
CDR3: CASTFYGQGGNQPQHF
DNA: TGTGCCAGCACTTTCTATGGACAGGGGGGCAATCAGCCCCAGCATTTT

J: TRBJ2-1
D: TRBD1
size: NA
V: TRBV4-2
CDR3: CASSPPRDSTYNEQFF
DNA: TGTGCCAGCAGCCCCCCCCGGGACAGTACCTACAATGAGCAGTTCTTC

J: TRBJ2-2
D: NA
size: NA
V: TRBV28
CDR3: CASTHTSRTGELFF
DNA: TGTGCCAGCACTCATACCTCCCGGACCGGGGAGCTGTTTTTT

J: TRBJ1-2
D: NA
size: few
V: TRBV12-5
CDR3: CASDSWATNYGYTF
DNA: TGTGCTAGTGACTCCTGGGCGACTAACTATGGCTACACCTTC

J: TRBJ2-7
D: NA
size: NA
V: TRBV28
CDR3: CASSPYRDEQYF
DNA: TGTGCCAGCAGTCCTTACAGGGACGAGCAGTACTTC

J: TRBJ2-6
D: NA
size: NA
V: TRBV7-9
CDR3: CASSKTESGANGLTF
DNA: TGTGCCAGCAGCAAAACGGAGTCTGGGGCCAACGGCCTGACTTTC

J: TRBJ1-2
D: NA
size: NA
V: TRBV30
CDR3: CACSVQTNYGYTF
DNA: TGTGCCTGCTCCGTGCAGACTAACTATGGCTACACCTTC

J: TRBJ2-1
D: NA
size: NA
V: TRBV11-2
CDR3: CASSPPVEEQFF
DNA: TGTGCCAGCAGCCCCCCGGTCGAAGAGCAGTTCTTC

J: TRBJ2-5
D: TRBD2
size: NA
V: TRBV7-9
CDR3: CASSSWGAGGVETQYF
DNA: TGTGCCAGCAGCTCCTGGGGGGCGGGGGGCGTCGAGACCCAGTACTTC

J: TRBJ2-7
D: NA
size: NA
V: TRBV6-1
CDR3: CASSLVQQGDYEQYF
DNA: TGTGCCAGCAGTTTAGTCCAACAGGGCGACTACGAGCAGTACTTC

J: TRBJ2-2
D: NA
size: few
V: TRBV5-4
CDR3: CASSATIHDTGELFF
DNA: TGTGCCAGCAGCGCGACTATACACGACACCGGGGAGCTGTTTTTT

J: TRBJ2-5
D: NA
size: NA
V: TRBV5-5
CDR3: CASSLVGSITETQYF
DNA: TGTGCCAGCAGCTTGGTGGGGAGCATTACGGAGACCCAGTACTTC

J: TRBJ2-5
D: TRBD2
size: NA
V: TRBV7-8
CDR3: CASSVAGGSETQYF
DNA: TGTGCCAGCAGCGTGGCGGGGGGTTCGGAGACCCAGTACTTC

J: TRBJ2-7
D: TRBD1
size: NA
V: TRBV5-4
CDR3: CASSRGRDRRYF
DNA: TGTGCCAGCAGCCGGGGCCGGGACAGGCGGTACTTC

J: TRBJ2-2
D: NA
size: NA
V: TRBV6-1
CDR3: CASKTTTNTGELFF
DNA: TGTGCCAGCAAAACAACGACAAACACCGGGGAGCTGTTTTTT

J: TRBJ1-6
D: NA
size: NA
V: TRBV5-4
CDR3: CASSLSGGAPLHF
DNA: TGTGCCAGCAGCCTCAGCGGAGGAGCACCCCTCCACTTT

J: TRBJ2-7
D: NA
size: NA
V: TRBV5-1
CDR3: CASSLGRGRTAEQYF
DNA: TGCGCCAGCAGCTTGGGGCGGGGCCGTACCGCCGAGCAGTACTTC

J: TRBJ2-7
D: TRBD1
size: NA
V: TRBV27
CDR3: CASRRTQGASYEQYF
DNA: TGTGCCAGCAGGCGAACACAGGGGGCTTCCTACGAGCAGTACTTC

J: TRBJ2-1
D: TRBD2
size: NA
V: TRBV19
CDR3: CASSISGGENEQFF
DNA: TGTGCCAGTAGTATTAGCGGGGGGGAAAATGAGCAGTTCTTC

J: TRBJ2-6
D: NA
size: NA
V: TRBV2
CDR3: CASSNPANSGANGLTF
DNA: TGTGCCAGTAGTAATCCGGCGAACTCTGGGGCCAACGGCCTGACTTTC

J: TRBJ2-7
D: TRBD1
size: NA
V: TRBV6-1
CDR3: CASSDRQGTEQYF
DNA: TGTGCCAGCAGCGACCGACAGGGGACCGAGCAGTACTTC

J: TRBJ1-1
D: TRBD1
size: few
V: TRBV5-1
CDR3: CGGAGGPPEAFF
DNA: TGCGGAGGCGCAGGGGGCCCCCCTGAAGCTTTCTTT

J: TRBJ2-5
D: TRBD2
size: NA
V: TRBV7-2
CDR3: CASSRGLAGGRETQYF
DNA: TGTGCCAGCAGTCGAGGACTAGCGGGCGGAAGAGAGACCCAGTACTTC

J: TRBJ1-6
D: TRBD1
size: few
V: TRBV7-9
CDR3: CASSRGQGENSPLHF
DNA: TGTGCCAGCAGCAGGGGACAGGGGGAAAATTCACCCCTCCACTTT

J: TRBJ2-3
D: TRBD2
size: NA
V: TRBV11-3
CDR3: CASSRNPGGVTDTQYF
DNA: TGTGCCAGCAGCCGTAACCCCGGGGGGGTCACAGATACGCAGTATTTT

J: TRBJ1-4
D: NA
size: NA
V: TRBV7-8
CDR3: CASSLEGLGGGEKLFF
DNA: TGTGCCAGCAGCTTAGAAGGTTTGGGTGGCGGTGAAAAACTGTTTTTT

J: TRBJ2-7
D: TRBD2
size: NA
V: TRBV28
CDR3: CASTWGGPREQYF
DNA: TGTGCCAGCACTTGGGGGGGTCCACGGGAGCAGTACTTC

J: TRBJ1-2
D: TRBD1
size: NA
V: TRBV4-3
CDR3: CASSQQGGDAYGYTF
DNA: TGCGCCAGCAGCCAGCAAGGGGGCGACGCCTATGGCTACACCTTC

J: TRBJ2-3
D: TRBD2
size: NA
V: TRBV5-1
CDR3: CASSLASGGADTQYF
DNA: TGCGCCAGCAGCTTGGCTAGCGGGGGTGCAGATACGCAGTATTTT

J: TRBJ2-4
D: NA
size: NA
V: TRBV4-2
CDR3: CASSQDPGLAKNIQYF
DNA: TGTGCCAGCAGCCAAGATCCGGGGTTAGCCAAAAACATTCAGTACTTC